Reported below is one T cell receptor beta chain. When the RNA was reverse transcribed, random hexamers were used with an input of about 0.5 to 1 ug. TCRdb processed the immunoSEQ multiplex PCR reads anew with MiXCR; each CDR3 protein has one entry. Here the sample spans under 200,000 distinct CDR3 sequences, roughly 95% being singletons. These data come from a study of CD8 T cells in Susac syndrome. Looking at the study overall: Within the group of sequenced Susac syndrome patients, five or six had active disease and about 8 were in remission.

This CDR3 comprises 19 residues. V lost 1 base to trimming and J lost 0 bases; unmatched junction nucleotides: 13. CDR1 and CDR2 from the germline V gene are SGHDT and YYEEEE. The source material was CD4+ T cells from PBMCs. The TCR originated in a human donor with Susac syndrome. The chain recombines TRBV5-6 with TRBJ2-4; TRBD1 matches at 7 bases. CDR3 nucleotides: TGTGCCAGCAGCTTGCCCACAGGGGATTCACGCATAGCCAAAAACATTCAGTACTTC. Residues: CASSLPTGDSRIAKNIQYF.